The 24 T cell receptor beta chains presented below share a single source sample, sequenced in a study of T-cell reconstitution after alpha-beta-depleted transplantation in children. The TCRbeta library incorporated unique molecular identifiers. TCRdb recomputed calls from the PCR reads with MiXCR, one row per CDR3 protein. The sample comprises 260,000 or so distinct CDR3 sequences, about 11% of which are singletons, and around 3% rests with the top ten. This sample comprised PBMCs from the stem cell graft donor, obtained from the stem cell graft. The receptors originated from a human donor who donated a stem cell graft to a child with acute lymphoblastic leukemia.

The table lists this clonotype with many counts. V gene TRBV24-1 combines with J gene TRBJ2-5, with D unresolved. Trimming stripped 4 bases from V and 0 bases from J, with 5 bases between. The CDR3 loop spans 13 amino acids. Looked up from germline, CDR1 is KGHDR and CDR2 is SFDVKD. As DNA, the CDR3 is TGTGCCACCAGTGAGCCATACCAAGAGACCCAGTACTTC. This codes for CATSEPYQETQYF.

This clonotype occurred a few times. The chain has TRBV12-3 or TRBV12-4 and TRBJ2-1; TRBD2 agrees at 9 bases. After removal of 8 bases from V and 2 bases from J, the junction contained 19 bases not matched to a gene. The CDR3 loop spans 19 amino acids. CDR3 region: CASSLSSGIPITPYNEQFF. The CDR3 nucleotides read TGTGCCAGCTCCCTATCTAGCGGGATCCCGATTACCCCCTACAATGAGCAGTTCTTC.

This clonotype was counted at least ten times. The chain uses TRBV12-3 or TRBV12-4 and TRBJ1-5, with D possibly matching TRBD1 (6 bases). The CDR3 extends over 17 amino acids. V was cut by 3 bases and J by 2 bases, with 17 bases left in between. The CDR3 DNA is TGTGCCAGCAGTTTGGTGCGGGGGGCTTTTGGCAATCAGCCCCAGCATTTT. Residues: CASSLVRGAFGNQPQHF.

This clonotype was detected many times. For the CDR3, the DNA is TGTGCCAGCAGTTACTCGAATTCCGCCAGGGTCAATCAGCCCCAGCATTTT. Residues: CASSYSNSARVNQPQHF. The gene calls are TRBV6-2 or TRBV6-3 and TRBJ1-5, with a tentative D call TRBD1 (5 bases). The V gene's germline CDR1 is MNHEY and CDR2 SVGEGT. The V end lost 0 bases, the J end lost 3 bases, and 15 bases lay between the germline ends. CDR3 length: 17 amino acids.

The rearrangement joins TRBV19 to TRBJ1-5, with TRBD1 as a possible D gene (6 bases). This CDR3 has 16 residues. The V gene's germline CDR1 is LNHDA and CDR2 SQIVND (reference sequence). The V and J ends lost 1 base and 4 bases respectively, with 14 bases between them. This CDR3 reads CASSIGGRGLNQPQHF. The CDR3 nucleotides are TGTGCCAGTAGTATAGGAGGCAGGGGCCTTAATCAGCCCCAGCATTTT.

This clonotype was seen ten or more times. This sequence joins TRBV7-8 and TRBJ2-3; possibly TRBD1 for D (5 bases). Germline loops: CDR1 SGHVS, CDR2 FQNEAQ. V lost 1 base, J lost 4 bases, and 21 bases lay in between. The CDR3 spans 18 residues. CDR3 nucleotides: TGTGCCAGCAGCTTAGGAATAGGGGTTTCTGCGAGCGCAGATACGCAGTATTTT. It is translated as CASSLGIGVSASADTQYF.

This clonotype has a count of ten or more. The V and J genes are TRBV12-3 or TRBV12-4 and TRBJ2-3, with 10 bases matching TRBD2. The CDR3 is 15 amino acids. J was trimmed by 6 bases and V by 1 base; bases with no gene match: 4. The CDR3 loop is CASSLVAGGVDTQYF. In DNA, the CDR3 is TGTGCCAGCAGTTTAGTAGCGGGAGGCGTGGATACGCAGTATTTT.

This clonotype was counted ten times or more. The rearrangement uses TRBV12-3 or TRBV12-4 and TRBJ2-5, with a weak D call TRBD1 (6 bases). V was pared by 10 bases and J by 5 bases, with 20 bases between. The length of the CDR3 is 14 residues. For the CDR3, the DNA is TGTGCCACCAAAATTACAGGGCTTGCGGAGACCCAGTACTTC. Encoded protein: CATKITGLAETQYF.

This clonotype appeared many times. CDR3 sequence: CASSQTRTVETQYF. The CDR3 DNA reads as TGCGCCAGCAGCCAAACTCGGACGGTAGAGACCCAGTACTTC. The rearrangement uses TRBV4-3 and TRBJ2-5; D not certain. V dropped 2 bases and J dropped 4 bases, with 11 bases sitting between them. Germline lookup yields CDR1 LGHNA and CDR2 YSLEER. The CDR3 sequence is 14 residues long.

In regard to this clonotype: Given the absence of the conserved phenylalanine or tryptophan at the CDR3 end, a read error is likely. The chain has TRBV2 and TRBJ1-5; D call uncertain. This CDR3 comprises 14 residues. Per the germline V gene, CDR1 is SNHLY and CDR2 is FYNNEI. Trimming took 3 bases from V and 1 from J, leaving 7 bases between them. The CDR3 reads CASSDLASNQPQHL. The CDR3 DNA sequence: TGTGCCAGCAGTGATCTGGCCAGCAATCAGCCCCAGCATTTG.

This clonotype was picked up many times. V is TRBV12-3 or TRBV12-4 and J is TRBJ1-1; tentative D call: TRBD1 (5 bases). V was cut by 3 bases and J by 1 base, with 12 bases left in between. The CDR3 covers 15 residues. The CDR3 is CASSFRVGRNTEAFF. The CDR3 region has the DNA TGTGCCAGCAGTTTCAGGGTAGGCAGGAACACTGAAGCTTTCTTT.

The sample holds many counts of this clonotype. This rearrangement joins TRBV6-2 or TRBV6-3 to TRBJ2-7, with D hard to call. Germline loops: CDR1 MNHEY, CDR2 SVGEGT. Trimming took off 3 bases at V and 6 bases at J, with 6 bases between the two ends. The CDR3 contains 11 residues. The CDR3 reads CASSYTREQYF. DNA for the CDR3: TGTGCCAGCAGTTATACACGCGAGCAGTACTTC.

This clonotype was observed many times. The chain uses TRBV7-3 and TRBJ2-7, with D possibly TRBD1 on 5 matching bases. CDR1 and CDR2 (germline): SGHTA, FQGTGA. The ends were cut back, 1 base at V and 7 bases at J, with 14 bases in the middle. This CDR3 has 14 residues. The CDR3 nucleotides are TGTGCCAGCAGCTTAAATAGGGCTAGGGGAGAGCAGTACTTC. Its translation is CASSLNRARGEQYF.

This clonotype showed up many times. The V and J genes are TRBV15 and TRBJ1-2; 8 bases are a match to TRBD1. The trim removed 5 bases at V and 0 bases at J, leaving 11 bases unmatched. This CDR3 comprises 17 residues. CDR1 and CDR2 (germline): LNHNV, YYDKDF (reference sequence). The CDR3 spells CATSPSGQAEPNYGYTF. The CDR3 DNA sequence: TGTGCCACCAGCCCTTCGGGACAGGCCGAACCTAACTATGGCTACACCTTC.

The table lists this clonotype with many counts. Written as DNA, the CDR3 is TGTGCCAGCATCGATTTAGGGGTGAACACTGAAGCTTTCTTT. Residues: CASIDLGVNTEAFF. The chain combines TRBV7-2 with TRBJ1-1, with D possibly TRBD1 on 5 matching bases. Trimming pared 7 bases from V and 0 bases from J, leaving 12 bases between. The CDR3 runs to 14 residues. CDR1 is SGHTA, CDR2 FQGNSA, per germline.

This clonotype was detected only a few times. The V call is TRBV10-3, the J call TRBJ1-2, with 7 bases lining up with TRBD1. V lost 10 bases, J lost 3 bases, and 11 bases stayed unmatched. Germline V gene data show CDR1 as ENHRY and CDR2 as SYGVKD. The CDR3 is 14 amino acids. CDR3 region: CATLQGSTHYGYTF. CDR3 DNA: TGTGCCACCCTACAGGGGTCTACCCACTATGGCTACACCTTC.

This clonotype was counted many times. The gene calls are TRBV5-5 and TRBJ2-7; perhaps D is TRBD1 or TRBD2 (5 bases each). The CDR3 is 14 amino acids. Germline V gene data show CDR1 as SGHKS and CDR2 as YYEKEE (reference sequence). The ends were cut back, 0 bases at V and 5 bases at J, with 12 bases in the middle. The CDR3 sequence is CASSLERGSHEQYF. The CDR3 DNA follows: TGTGCCAGCAGCTTGGAGAGGGGTTCCCACGAGCAGTACTTC.

This clonotype was counted many times. V and J are TRBV4-2 and TRBJ2-7, with D hard to call. The CDR3 is made up of 11 amino acids. Germline CDR1 reads LGHNA; CDR2 reads YNFKEQ. V lost 1 base, J lost 5 bases, and 3 bases lay in between. The CDR3 sequence is CASSQGNEQYF. CDR3 sequence (DNA): TGTGCCAGCAGCCAAGGAAACGAGCAGTACTTC.

This clonotype was detected many times. The chain uses TRBV10-3 and TRBJ2-1; no clear D gene. CDR1 is ENHRY and CDR2 is SYGVKD in the germline V gene. V lost 6 bases and J lost 4, with 16 bases in between. The CDR3 is 15 residues long. The CDR3 loop reads CAISDRTSSYNEQFF. CDR3 DNA sequence: TGTGCCATCAGCGACCGGACCTCGTCTTACAATGAGCAGTTCTTC.

This clonotype was seen many times. This chain links TRBV7-9 with TRBJ2-5, with 9 bases fitting TRBD1. V lost 4 bases and J lost 4; bases outside the gene matches: 1. There are 13 residues in the CDR3. In germline, CDR1 is SEHNR, CDR2 FQNEAQ (reference sequence). The CDR3 region is CASSWGQGETQYF. The CDR3 DNA is TGTGCCAGCAGCTGGGGACAGGGAGAGACCCAGTACTTC.

Many counts were recorded for this clonotype. The chain combines TRBV11-2 with TRBJ2-1; D not certain. Trimming cost V 4 bases and J 5 bases, with 15 bases left between them. The CDR3 runs to 15 residues. Germline loops: CDR1 SGHAT, CDR2 FQNNGV. The CDR3 coding sequence is TGTGCCAGCAGCTGGGCGGTTACAACCAACAATGAGCAGTTCTTC. This encodes CASSWAVTTNNEQFF.

There are many counts of this clonotype. V and J are TRBV4-3 and TRBJ2-7, with D hard to call. Trimming left V 0 bases short and J 2 bases short, with 11 bases between. The CDR3 consists of 15 residues. Germline V lookup: CDR1 LGHNA, CDR2 YSLEER. For the CDR3, the DNA is TGCGCCAGCAGCCAAGAATTGGAGAGTCCCTACGAGCAGTACTTC. Protein: CASSQELESPYEQYF.

This clonotype was counted ten times or more. This CDR3 is CSAQRGASGSRETQYF. The CDR3 region has the DNA TGCAGTGCTCAACGGGGGGCTAGCGGGAGTAGGGAGACCCAGTACTTC. The V call is TRBV20-1, the J call TRBJ2-5, with 10 bases identical to TRBD2. Germline V gene lookup returns CDR1 DFQATT and CDR2 SNEGSKA (reference sequence). The CDR3 length is 16 residues. The V and J ends lost 5 bases and 5 bases, in that order; junction bases with no gene match: 14.

This clonotype was detected a few times. This rearrangement joins TRBV20-1 to TRBJ2-5, with a possible D match to TRBD1 (5 bases). This CDR3 spans 14 amino acids. V lost 5 bases to trimming and J lost 4 bases, with 17 bases between them. Germline values: CDR1 DFQATT, CDR2 SNEGSKA (reference sequence). This CDR3 is CSAGAAGGSETQYF. The CDR3 region has the DNA TGCAGTGCTGGGGCCGCAGGCGGATCAGAGACCCAGTACTTC.